Below are 28 T cell receptor beta chains sequenced from a single sample in a study of blood T cell repertoires in COVID-19. Repertoires were generated with immunoSEQ multiplex PCR, while TCRdb's copy carries only in-frame clones and drops some. The sample includes fewer than 250,000 clones, 89% of them seen just once. The sequenced sample was PBMCs or T cells enriched from blood (not recorded which). The receptor set was obtained from a woman between 18 and 30 years old who had recovered from COVID-19.

V gene TRBV19 combines with J gene TRBJ1-6, with 7 bases aligning to TRBD1. V shed 3 bases and J 8 bases; nucleotides not matched to a gene: 7. The CDR3 contains 15 residues. Looked up from germline, CDR1 is LNHDA and CDR2 is SQIVND (reference sequence). The CDR3 DNA reads as TGTGCCAGTAGTATCACAGGGGCCGACGATTCACCCCTCCACTTT. This encodes CASSITGADDSPLHF.

The chain joins TRBV25-1 to TRBJ1-6; D gene ambiguous. Germline V gene lookup returns CDR1 MGHDK and CDR2 SYGVNS. V lost 0 bases to trimming and J lost 8 bases, with 11 bases between them. The CDR3 spans 15 residues. In DNA, the CDR3 is TGTGCCAGCAGTGAATACGGGATTTTCGATTCACCCCTCCACTTT. Translating gives CASSEYGIFDSPLHF.

The chain joins TRBV27 to TRBJ2-3, with 14 bases that match TRBD2. Per the germline V gene, CDR1 is MNHEY and CDR2 is SMNVEV (reference sequence). The CDR3 sequence is 21 residues long. V lost 4 bases to trimming and J lost 1 base; unmatched junction nucleotides: 16. CDR3 DNA: TGTGCCAGCAGTTCCATTCGACTAGCGGGGGGGCCTTCAATCGGCACAGATACGCAGTATTTT. This encodes CASSSIRLAGGPSIGTDTQYF.

This chain connects TRBV4-2 to TRBJ2-3; D is possibly TRBD1 (5 bases). Germline CDR1 and CDR2: LGHNA and YNFKEQ. The V end was cut by 0 bases, the J end by 2 bases, with 12 bases between. The CDR3 has 16 amino acids. In DNA form, the CDR3 reads TGTGCCAGCAGCCAAGAAAGGGGTCCTCCCACAGATACGCAGTATTTT. Translation: CASSQERGPPTDTQYF.

Remarks on this clone: At one of its ends the junction is not consistent with the germline gene, which may arise from a read error. The V call is TRBV29-1, the J call TRBJ1-1; D perhaps matches TRBD1 (5 bases). Per the germline V gene, CDR1 is SQVTM and CDR2 is ANQGSEA. The CDR3 sequence is 13 residues long. The CDR3 nucleotides read TGCAGCGCTGAAGAGACAGAGAACACTGAAGCTTTCTTT. Its protein is CSAEETENTEAFF.

The chain has TRBV30 and TRBJ1-4; 7 positions agree with TRBD1. J gave up 7 bases and V 3 bases, and 8 bases lay outside the gene matches. The CDR3 runs 14 residues. Germline loops: CDR1 GTSNPN, CDR2 SVGIG (reference sequence). In DNA, the CDR3 is TGTGCCTGGAGGATACAGGGGAATGGTGAAAAACTGTTTTTT. It translates to CAWRIQGNGEKLFF.

This chain connects TRBV21-1 to TRBJ2-3; no check of the table's D call, TRBD1, against the DNA was made. TRBV21-1 is a pseudogene locus. The length of the CDR3 is 16 residues. The chain's CDR3 is CASSFWRGTGVYTQYF. For the CDR3, the DNA is TGTGCCAGCAGCTTTTGGAGGGGGACAGGGGTTTATACGCAGTATTTT.

The rearrangement uses TRBV15 and TRBJ1-2; unclear D gene. The CDR3 has 14 amino acids. Trimming cost V 1 base and J 5 bases, with 11 bases left between them. CDR1 is LNHNV, CDR2 YYDKDF, per germline (reference sequence). The CDR3 sequence: CATSRGPDFYGYTF. The CDR3 nucleotides are TGTGCCACCAGCAGAGGTCCAGATTTTTATGGCTACACCTTC.

This chain connects TRBV2 to TRBJ1-4; 7 bases match TRBD1. This CDR3 region has 15 residues. Germline CDR1 SNHLY, CDR2 FYNNEI. V trimming: 6 bases; J trimming: 8 bases; junction bases outside the gene matches: 12. For the CDR3, the DNA is TGTGCCAGCAGGACCCGGACAGGAGAAGGGGAAAAACTGTTTTTT. This codes for CASRTRTGEGEKLFF.

This chain uses TRBV28 with TRBJ1-2; D gene unclear. CDR1 is MDHEN and CDR2 is SYDVKM in the germline V gene. The CDR3 contains 13 residues. V was cut by 2 bases and J by 4 bases, with 8 bases left in between. The CDR3 region is CASSLAAAYGYTF. The CDR3 nucleotides are TGTGCCAGCAGTTTAGCAGCGGCCTATGGCTACACCTTC.

V gene TRBV5-4 combines with J gene TRBJ2-7; tentatively, D is TRBD1 (5 bases). CDR1 and CDR2 from the germline V gene are SGHNT and YYREEE (reference sequence). The CDR3 consists of 15 residues. The V end was cut by 2 bases, the J end by 5 bases, with 17 bases between. In nucleotides, the CDR3 is TGTGCCAGCAGCTTCGACCGACAGACAGTCCACGAGCAGTACTTC. This gives the protein CASSFDRQTVHEQYF.

The chain employs TRBV12-3 or TRBV12-4 and TRBJ1-1; D is undetermined. The CDR3 sequence is 13 residues long. Trimming cost V 3 bases and J 5 bases, with 10 bases left between them. The CDR3 DNA sequence: TGTGCCAGCAGTTTGTATTCGAGGACTGAAGCTTTCTTT. Its translation is CASSLYSRTEAFF.

V usage is TRBV19 and J usage is TRBJ2-7, with D perhaps matching TRBD2 (6 bases). The ends were cut back, 1 base at V and 6 bases at J, with 13 bases in the middle. The CDR3 loop spans 14 amino acids. Germline V gene sequence: CDR1 LNHDA, CDR2 SQIVND (reference sequence). This chain's CDR3 is CASSIVSGDGEQYF. CDR3 in DNA: TGTGCCAGTAGTATAGTATCGGGAGATGGCGAGCAGTACTTC.

The chain joins TRBV12-3 or TRBV12-4 to TRBJ1-4; D is perhaps TRBD1 (6 bases). Trimming left V 8 bases short and J 4 bases short, with 11 bases between. The CDR3 has 13 amino acids. The CDR3 protein is CASQGSGNEKLFF. As DNA, the CDR3 is TGTGCCAGCCAGGGGTCGGGTAATGAAAAACTGTTTTTT.

This clone appeared a single time. The chain couples TRBV19 to TRBJ2-3; 16 nucleotides align to TRBD2. CDR3 length equals 17 residues. Germline lookup yields CDR1 LNHDA and CDR2 SQIVND (reference sequence). V was pared by 0 bases and J by 5 bases, with 2 bases of the junction left unmatched. The chain's CDR3 is CASSIEGLAGGVDTQYF. The CDR3 DNA reads TGTGCCAGTAGTATAGAGGGACTAGCGGGGGGGGTAGATACGCAGTATTTT. The whole variable domain, remainder taken from reference TRBV19 and TRBJ2-3, is DGGITQSPKYLFRKEGQNVTLSCEQNLNHDAMYWYRQDPGQGLRLIYYSQIVNDFQKGDIAEGYSVSREKKESFPLTVTSAQKNPTAFYLCASSIEGLAGGVDTQYFGPGTRLTVL.

This clone showed up just once. The genes are TRBV30 and TRBJ1-1, with D perhaps TRBD1 (5 bases). CDR1 is GTSNPN and CDR2 is SVGIG in the germline V gene (reference sequence). The CDR3 is 14 amino acids. The V end was cut by 0 bases, the J end by 4 bases, with 12 bases between. This CDR3 reads CAWSVALGGTEAFF. CDR3 bases: TGTGCCTGGAGTGTAGCCCTGGGGGGCACTGAAGCTTTCTTT.

V is TRBV7-9 and J is TRBJ1-1; no clear D. Deletions cut 4 bases from V and 7 bases from J, with 10 bases between. Germline CDR1 reads SEHNR; CDR2 reads FQNEAQ (reference sequence). The CDR3 sequence is 12 residues long. The CDR3 coding sequence is TGTGCCAGCAGCTCCCGGTACGATGAAGCTTTCTTT. This codes for CASSSRYDEAFF.

The chain has TRBV6-4 and TRBJ1-2; TRBD1 aligns across 7 bases. The CDR3 has 15 amino acids. Germline loops: CDR1 MRHNA, CDR2 SNTAGT. After removal of 2 bases from V and 4 bases from J, the junction contained 7 bases not matched to a gene. The CDR3 sequence is CASSDPLAGGYGYTF. Written as DNA, the CDR3 is TGTGCCAGCAGTGACCCCTTGGCAGGGGGCTATGGCTACACCTTC.

CDR3 DNA sequence: TGTGCCAGTAGTATACGGCGGCAGGGAGGAACCGGGGAGCTGTTTTTT. Its protein product is CASSIRRQGGTGELFF. V is TRBV19 and J is TRBJ2-2; a possible D gene is TRBD2 (6 bases). Germline values: CDR1 LNHDA, CDR2 SQIVND (reference sequence). With 2 bases removed from V and 5 bases from J, the gap between germline ends came to 15 bases. The CDR3 length is 16 residues.

The rearrangement links TRBV7-9 to TRBJ1-1, with 12 bases that match TRBD1. CDR1 and CDR2 from the germline V gene are SEHNR and FQNEAQ (reference sequence). J was trimmed by 2 bases and V by 1 base; bases with no gene match: 5. The CDR3 is 17 amino acids. CDR3 nucleotide sequence: TGTGCCAGCAGCTTAGGAGGGACAGGGGGCCGAAACACTGAAGCTTTCTTT. Translating gives CASSLGGTGGRNTEAFF.

The V call is TRBV29-1, the J call TRBJ1-1; D is unclear. Germline assignment: CDR1 SQVTM and CDR2 ANQGSEA. This CDR3 has 15 residues. Between the trimmed V and J ends, which lost 6 bases and 0 bases, there was a span of 17 bases. CDR3 bases: TGCAGCGTCGAGATCCAGCGCCCTCTGAACACTGAAGCTTTCTTT. Protein: CSVEIQRPLNTEAFF.

The chain uses TRBV28 and TRBJ2-2; maybe TRBD1 (6 bases). Germline CDR1 and CDR2: MDHEN and SYDVKM. Trimming took 5 bases from V and 9 from J, leaving 19 bases between them. The CDR3 has 15 residues. CDR3 region: CASSLPEGHSRELFF. CDR3 coding DNA: TGTGCCAGCAGTCTACCTGAGGGACATAGCAGGGAGCTGTTTTTT.

This sequence joins TRBV30 and TRBJ2-2, with D possibly being TRBD2 (5 bases). Germline V gene data show CDR1 as GTSNPN and CDR2 as SVGIG (reference sequence). V lost 2 bases to trimming and J lost 5 bases, with 9 bases between them. This CDR3 comprises 13 residues. DNA for the CDR3: TGTGCCTGGAGTTCCGGGGTGACCGGGGAGCTGTTTTTT. Translation: CAWSSGVTGELFF.

CDR3 in amino acids: CASSLGPGSDEQYF. The CDR3 DNA reads TGTGCCAGCAGCTTAGGCCCAGGGTCGGACGAGCAGTACTTC. V gene TRBV11-2 combines with J gene TRBJ2-7, with D possibly being TRBD1 (5 bases). Germline CDR1 reads SGHAT; CDR2 reads FQNNGV. V lost 1 base and J lost 5, with 12 bases in between. The CDR3 runs 14 residues.

J is TRBJ1-4 and V is TRBV28, with 7 bases aligning to TRBD1. The ends lost 7 bases at V and 7 bases at J; junction bases unmatched: 12. CDR1 is MDHEN, CDR2 SYDVKM, per germline. This CDR3 is built from 15 residues. The CDR3 DNA is TGTGCCAGCAATAGTGTCGGGACAGCCCTTGAAAAACTGTTTTTT. Translating it yields CASNSVGTALEKLFF.

V gene TRBV3-1 (or the pseudogene TRBV3-2) combines with J gene TRBJ1-5, with 9 bases aligning to TRBD1. V gave up 0 bases and J gave up 4 bases; unmatched junction bases: 1. The CDR3 sequence is 15 residues long. CDR1 and CDR2 (germline): LGHDT, YNNKEL (reference sequence). This chain's CDR3 is CASSQDDRGNQPQHF. The CDR3, as DNA: TGTGCCAGCAGCCAAGACGACAGGGGGAATCAGCCCCAGCATTTT.

The rearrangement joins TRBV11-2 to TRBJ2-5, with 8 nucleotides matching TRBD1. V was clipped by 1 base and J by 2 bases; unmatched bases: 0. Germline V gene lookup returns CDR1 SGHAT and CDR2 FQNNGV. The CDR3 loop spans 14 amino acids. The CDR3 coding sequence is TGTGCCAGCAGCTTAGGGACAGGGCAAGAGACCCAGTACTTC. It specifies CASSLGTGQETQYF.

This chain connects TRBV7-6 to TRBJ1-3, with D unresolved. Between the trimmed V and J ends, which lost 3 bases and 0 bases, there was a span of 9 bases. This CDR3 is built from 15 residues. The germline V gene has CDR1 SGHVS and CDR2 FNYEAQ. The CDR3 nucleotides are TGTGCCAGCAGCTTTGAACGGGACTCTGGAAACACCATATATTTT. Protein product: CASSFERDSGNTIYF.